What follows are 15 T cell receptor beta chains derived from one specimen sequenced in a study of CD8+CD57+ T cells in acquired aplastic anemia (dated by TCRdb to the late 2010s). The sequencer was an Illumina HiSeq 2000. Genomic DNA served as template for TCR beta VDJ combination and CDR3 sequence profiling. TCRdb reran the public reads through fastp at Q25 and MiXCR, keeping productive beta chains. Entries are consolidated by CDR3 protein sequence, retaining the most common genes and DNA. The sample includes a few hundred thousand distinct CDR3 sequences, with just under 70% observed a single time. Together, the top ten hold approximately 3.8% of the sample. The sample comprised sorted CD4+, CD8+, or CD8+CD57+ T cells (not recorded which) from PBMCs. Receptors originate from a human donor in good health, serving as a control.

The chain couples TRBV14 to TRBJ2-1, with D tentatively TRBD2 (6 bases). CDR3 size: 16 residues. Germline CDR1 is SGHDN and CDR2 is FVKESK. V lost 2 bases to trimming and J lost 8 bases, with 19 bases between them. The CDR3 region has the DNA TGTGCCAGCAGCCAACGGCGACCGGGCGGGGCCTATGAGCAGTTCTTC. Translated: CASSQRRPGGAYEQFF. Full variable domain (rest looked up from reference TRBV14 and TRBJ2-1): EAGVTQFPSHSVIEKGQTVTLRCDPISGHDNLYWYRRVMGKEIKFLLHFVKESKQDESGMPNNRFLAERTGGTYSTLKVQPAELEDSGVYFCASSQRRPGGAYEQFFGPGTRLTVL.

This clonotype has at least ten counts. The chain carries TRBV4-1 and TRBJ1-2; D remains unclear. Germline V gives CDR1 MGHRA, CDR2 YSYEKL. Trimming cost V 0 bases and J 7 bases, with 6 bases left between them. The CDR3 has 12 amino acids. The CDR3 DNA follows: TGCGCCAGCAGCCAAGAGAAGGCTGGCTACACCTTC. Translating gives CASSQEKAGYTF.

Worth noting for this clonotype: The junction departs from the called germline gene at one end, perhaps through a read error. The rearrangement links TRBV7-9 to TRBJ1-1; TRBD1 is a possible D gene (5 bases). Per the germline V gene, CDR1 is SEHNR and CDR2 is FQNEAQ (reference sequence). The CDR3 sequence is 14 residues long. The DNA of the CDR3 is TGTGCCAGCAGACCGAGGGAGGAGCAGTTGGGGCATTCATTT. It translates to CASRPREEQLGHSF.

CDR3 coding DNA: TGCAGTGCTCCAGAGGTAGGGACACAGCCCCAGCATTTT. This sequence encodes CSAPEVGTQPQHF. The chain employs TRBV20-1 and TRBJ1-5; D possibly corresponds to TRBD1 (6 bases). The CDR3 sequence is 13 residues long. Trimming removed 5 bases at V and 7 bases at J, with 15 bases between. CDR1 is DFQATT and CDR2 is SNEGSKA in the germline V gene (reference sequence).

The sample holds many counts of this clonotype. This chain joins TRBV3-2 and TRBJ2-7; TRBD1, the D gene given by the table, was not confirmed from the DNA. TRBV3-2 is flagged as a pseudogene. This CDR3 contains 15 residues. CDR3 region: CASSHPPQRGREQYF. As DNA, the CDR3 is TGTGCCAGCAGCCACCCGCCACAGCGGGGGAGAGAGCAGTACTTC.

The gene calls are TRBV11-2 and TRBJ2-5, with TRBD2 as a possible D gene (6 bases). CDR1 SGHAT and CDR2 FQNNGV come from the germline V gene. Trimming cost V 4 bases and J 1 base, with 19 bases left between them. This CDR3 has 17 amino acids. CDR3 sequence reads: CASSSLKLAAIQETQYF. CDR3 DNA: TGTGCCAGCAGCTCTCTAAAATTAGCGGCGATCCAAGAGACCCAGTACTTC.

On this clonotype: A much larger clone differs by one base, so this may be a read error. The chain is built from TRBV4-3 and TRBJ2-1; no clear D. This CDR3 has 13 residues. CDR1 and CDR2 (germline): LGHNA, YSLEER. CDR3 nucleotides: TGCGCCGGCAGCCAGGCAAATATCAATGAGCAGTTCTTC. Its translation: CAGSQANINEQFF.

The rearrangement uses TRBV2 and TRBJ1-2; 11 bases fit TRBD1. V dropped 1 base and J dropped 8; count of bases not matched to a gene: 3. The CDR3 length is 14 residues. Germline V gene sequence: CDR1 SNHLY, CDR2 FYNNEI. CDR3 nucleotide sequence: TGTGCCAGCAGTGAAGTGGGACAGGGGGTAGGCTACACCTTC. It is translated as CASSEVGQGVGYTF.

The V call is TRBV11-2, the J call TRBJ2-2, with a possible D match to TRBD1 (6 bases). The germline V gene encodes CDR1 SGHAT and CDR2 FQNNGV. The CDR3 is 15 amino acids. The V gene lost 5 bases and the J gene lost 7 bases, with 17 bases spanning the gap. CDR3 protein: CASSQDMQGNGELFF. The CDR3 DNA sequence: TGTGCCAGCAGCCAAGATATGCAGGGGAACGGGGAGCTGTTTTTT.

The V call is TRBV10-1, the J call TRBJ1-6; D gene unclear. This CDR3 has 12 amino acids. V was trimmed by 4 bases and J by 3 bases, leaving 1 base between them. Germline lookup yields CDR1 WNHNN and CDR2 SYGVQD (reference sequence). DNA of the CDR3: TGCGCCAGCAGTGGCTATAATTCACCCCTCCACTTT. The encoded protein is CASSGYNSPLHF.

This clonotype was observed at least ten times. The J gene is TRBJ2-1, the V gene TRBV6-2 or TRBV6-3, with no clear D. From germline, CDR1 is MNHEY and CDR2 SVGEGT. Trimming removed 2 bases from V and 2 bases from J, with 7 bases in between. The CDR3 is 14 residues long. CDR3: CASSYVSPYNEQFF. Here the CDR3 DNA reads TGTGCCAGCAGTTACGTCAGCCCCTACAATGAGCAGTTCTTC.

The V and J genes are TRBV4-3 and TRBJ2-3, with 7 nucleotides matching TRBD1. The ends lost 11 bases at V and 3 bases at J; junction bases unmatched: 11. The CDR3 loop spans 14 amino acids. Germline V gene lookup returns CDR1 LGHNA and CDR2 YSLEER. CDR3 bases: TGCGCCGGACGCAGGGGGTCGGGAACAGATACGCAGTATTTT. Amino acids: CAGRRGSGTDTQYF.

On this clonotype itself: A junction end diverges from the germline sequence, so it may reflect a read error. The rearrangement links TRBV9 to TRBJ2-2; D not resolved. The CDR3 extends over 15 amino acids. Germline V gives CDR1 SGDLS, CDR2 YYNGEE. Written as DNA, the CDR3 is TGTGCCAGCAGCCGGCACTGTGGTATCACCGGAGAGCTGTTTTTT. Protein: CASSRHCGITGELFF.

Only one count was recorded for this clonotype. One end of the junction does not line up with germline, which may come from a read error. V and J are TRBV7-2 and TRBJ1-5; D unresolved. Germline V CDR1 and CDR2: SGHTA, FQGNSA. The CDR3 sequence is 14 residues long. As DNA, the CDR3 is TGTGCCAGCAGCTTAGGGCCAGCCACCTCTGGAAACACCTTT. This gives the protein CASSLGPATSGNTF.

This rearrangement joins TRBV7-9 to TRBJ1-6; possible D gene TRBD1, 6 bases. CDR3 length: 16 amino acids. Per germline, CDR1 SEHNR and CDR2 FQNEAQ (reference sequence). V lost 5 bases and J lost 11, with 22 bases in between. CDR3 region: CASSPQSGGANAPLHF. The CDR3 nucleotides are TGTGCCAGCAGCCCCCAGTCCGGGGGCGCGAATGCACCCCTCCACTTT.